This is a list of T cell receptor beta chains from one sample in a study of shared clonotypes between healthy human individuals. Produced via immunoSEQ multiplex PCR; TCRdb's table is partial and in-frame only. Here the sample spans 1.5 million to 2.5 million clones, about 95% being singletons. The sample comprised naive CD8+ T cells sorted from blood. Source of these receptors: a man in his late teens or twenties in good health. Each CDR3 is given with its conserved first and last residue. Fields, in order: CDR3 protein, CDR3 DNA, D gene, J gene, V gene, clone size. A D gene is named only where the DNA matches it firmly. Size values are once, few and many counts, or a class for expanded clones, and some rows have none.

cdr3_aa: CASSDTVQKPNEKLFF
cdr3_nt: TGTGCCAGCAGTGATACTGTACAGAAACCTAATGAAAAACTGTTTTTT
d_call: NA
j_call: TRBJ1-4
v_call: TRBV2
clone_size: NA

cdr3_aa: CASSLSRTLNEQFF
cdr3_nt: TGTGCCAGCAGTTTATCCCGCACGCTCAATGAGCAGTTCTTC
d_call: NA
j_call: TRBJ2-1
v_call: TRBV27
clone_size: NA

cdr3_aa: CASSLRSDWGYGYTF
cdr3_nt: TGTGCCAGCAGCTTGAGGTCGGATTGGGGCTATGGCTACACCTTC
d_call: NA
j_call: TRBJ1-2
v_call: TRBV5-4
clone_size: NA

cdr3_aa: CAWSVGRVQGHDEQFF
cdr3_nt: TGTGCCTGGAGTGTAGGGAGGGTCCAGGGGCACGATGAGCAGTTCTTC
d_call: NA
j_call: TRBJ2-1
v_call: TRBV30
clone_size: NA

cdr3_aa: CASRDRGGNQPQHF
cdr3_nt: TGTGCCAGCAGGGACAGGGGAGGGAATCAGCCCCAGCATTTT
d_call: TRBD1
j_call: TRBJ1-5
v_call: TRBV6-6
clone_size: NA

cdr3_aa: CAWSQGVNEQFF
cdr3_nt: TGTGCCTGGAGCCAGGGGGTCAATGAGCAGTTCTTC
d_call: TRBD1
j_call: TRBJ2-1
v_call: TRBV30
clone_size: NA

cdr3_aa: CASSVGSAYEQYF
cdr3_nt: TGTGCCAGCAGCGTAGGGAGCGCCTACGAGCAGTACTTC
d_call: NA
j_call: TRBJ2-7
v_call: TRBV6-5
clone_size: NA

cdr3_aa: CASSQAPGGGNEQFF
cdr3_nt: TGCGCCAGCAGCCAAGCCCCGGGGGGGGGCAATGAGCAGTTCTTC
d_call: TRBD2
j_call: TRBJ2-1
v_call: TRBV4-1
clone_size: once

cdr3_aa: CAISVSETINEQFF
cdr3_nt: TGTGCCATCAGTGTCTCTGAGACTATCAATGAGCAGTTCTTC
d_call: NA
j_call: TRBJ2-1
v_call: TRBV10-3
clone_size: NA

cdr3_aa: CASSESPIETQYF
cdr3_nt: TGTGCCAGCAGCGAGTCCCCAATTGAGACCCAGTACTTC
d_call: NA
j_call: TRBJ2-5
v_call: TRBV9
clone_size: NA

cdr3_aa: CASRRTGTYEQYF
cdr3_nt: TGTGCCAGCAGACGGACTGGGACCTACGAGCAGTACTTC
d_call: NA
j_call: TRBJ2-7
v_call: TRBV7-9
clone_size: NA

cdr3_aa: CASSVAGTGTEAFF
cdr3_nt: TGTGCCAGCAGCGTAGCGGGGACCGGCACTGAAGCTTTCTTT
d_call: NA
j_call: TRBJ1-1
v_call: TRBV9
clone_size: NA

cdr3_aa: CASSPTPGRYEQYF
cdr3_nt: TGTGCCAGCAGCCCAACGCCCGGGAGATACGAGCAGTACTTC
d_call: NA
j_call: TRBJ2-7
v_call: TRBV7-9
clone_size: NA

cdr3_aa: CASSPGGLGEDTQYF
cdr3_nt: TGTGCCAGCAGCCCAGGAGGGCTTGGGGAAGATACGCAGTATTTT
d_call: NA
j_call: TRBJ2-3
v_call: TRBV9
clone_size: NA

cdr3_aa: CASSSRQAGEKLFF
cdr3_nt: TGTGCCAGCAGTTCCAGACAGGCGGGGGAAAAACTGTTTTTT
d_call: NA
j_call: TRBJ1-4
v_call: TRBV28
clone_size: NA

cdr3_aa: CASSSGQAGAPLHF
cdr3_nt: TGTGCCAGCAGCTCGGGACAGGCCGGGGCACCCCTCCACTTT
d_call: TRBD1
j_call: TRBJ1-6
v_call: TRBV7-6
clone_size: NA

cdr3_aa: CASSLPSPPDTQYF
cdr3_nt: TGTGCCAGCAGTTTACCGTCCCCCCCAGATACGCAGTATTTT
d_call: NA
j_call: TRBJ2-3
v_call: TRBV27
clone_size: NA

cdr3_aa: CASRGQSYEQYF
cdr3_nt: TGTGCCAGCAGAGGCCAGTCCTACGAGCAGTACTTC
d_call: NA
j_call: TRBJ2-7
v_call: TRBV2
clone_size: NA

cdr3_aa: CASSSLYGYTF
cdr3_nt: TGTGCCAGCAGCTCCCTCTATGGCTACACCTTC
d_call: NA
j_call: TRBJ1-2
v_call: TRBV7-2
clone_size: few

cdr3_aa: CASSLERDSYEQYF
cdr3_nt: TGTGCCAGCAGCTTGGAGCGGGACAGCTACGAGCAGTACTTC
d_call: NA
j_call: TRBJ2-7
v_call: TRBV5-6
clone_size: NA

cdr3_aa: CASSTGQGNTEAFF
cdr3_nt: TGCGCCAGCAGCACCGGACAGGGAAACACTGAAGCTTTCTTT
d_call: TRBD1
j_call: TRBJ1-1
v_call: TRBV5-1
clone_size: once

cdr3_aa: CASSSSGLAGGPQETQYF
cdr3_nt: TGCGCCAGCAGCTCGTCGGGACTAGCGGGAGGGCCCCAAGAGACCCAGTACTTC
d_call: TRBD2
j_call: TRBJ2-5
v_call: TRBV5-1
clone_size: NA

cdr3_aa: CATSITRDSDSPLHF
cdr3_nt: TGTGCCACCAGCATAACACGGGACAGCGATTCACCCCTCCACTTT
d_call: TRBD1
j_call: TRBJ1-6
v_call: TRBV15
clone_size: once

cdr3_aa: CASRQGTDTQYF
cdr3_nt: TGTGCCAGCAGACAGGGGACAGATACGCAGTATTTT
d_call: TRBD1
j_call: TRBJ2-3
v_call: TRBV27
clone_size: NA

cdr3_aa: CASSFAAGGSYEQYF
cdr3_nt: TGTGCCAGCAGCTTCGCCGCGGGGGGCTCCTACGAGCAGTACTTC
d_call: TRBD2
j_call: TRBJ2-7
v_call: TRBV11-2
clone_size: NA

cdr3_aa: CASSFREGWIDEQFF
cdr3_nt: TGTGCCAGCAGCTTCAGGGAAGGGTGGATCGATGAGCAGTTCTTC
d_call: NA
j_call: TRBJ2-1
v_call: TRBV5-4
clone_size: NA

cdr3_aa: CASSQAQAFVTEAFF
cdr3_nt: TGCGCCAGCAGCCAAGCCCAGGCCTTTGTGACTGAAGCTTTCTTT
d_call: NA
j_call: TRBJ1-1
v_call: TRBV4-1
clone_size: NA